Described below is a single TCR beta chain sequence and its context. The antigen it recognizes is unknown. There are no base qualities to consult, and no much larger clone falls within one base. Genomic DNA served as template for TCR beta VDJ combination and CDR3 sequence profiling. An Illumina HiSeq 2000 was used for TCR repertoire sequencing. From the authors' description of their analysis: TRBV/TRBJ rearrangement plots, CDR3 size and DJ length profiles, and Simpson's diversity index were used to assess repertoires. The most abundant DNA sequence in the deep sequencing data was defined as the immunodominant clone. CDR3 amino acid sequences were screened for sharing across subjects and compared with published repertoires and the VDJdb database. Using fastp at Q25 and MiXCR, TCRdb reprocessed the public reads and kept productive beta chains. Rows are combined by CDR3 protein, so each entry shows the most common genes and DNA. These V and J calls rely on TCRdb rather than the paper's analysis. Across this sample there are 150,000 or so distinct CDR3 sequences, with 60% to 70% seen only once. The ten largest clones capture under 60% of the sample.

The CDR3 runs 14 amino acids, cysteine and phenylalanine included. Just the 42-base CDR3 DNA is kept, in frame starting at base 1. As encoded in the germline V gene (reference sequence), CDR1 is DFQATT while CDR2 is SNEGSKA. This entry comes from a study of CD8+CD57+ T cells in acquired aplastic anemia (dated by TCRdb to about 2018). In the study overall: DNA extracted from sorted CD4+ and CD8+ cells had a mean of roughly 3.3 ug, with a range of about 0.18 to 27.4 ug. Healthy donor samples averaged about 9.8 million reads for CD4+ and 11.0 million for CD8+ cells. Points the paper makes about the study in general: Although 25 to 30 CD8+ CDR3 sequences were shared by patients and controls, these sequences appeared highly expressed in patients and within the immunodominant clones of patients. No significant difference in CD8+ Simpson's diversity was found between patients and healthy controls (P=0.060).

The study deep-sequenced TCR repertoires of sorted CD4+ and CD8+ blood T cells from severe aplastic anemia patients and healthy subjects. Ficoll-Paque density gradient centrifugation was used to isolate peripheral blood mononuclear cells. Before DNA was extracted, CD4+ and CD8+ T cells were sorted using either FACS or magnetic beads. Sequences were obtained from sorted CD4+, CD8+, or CD8+CD57+ T cells (not recorded which) from PBMCs. The chain uses TRBV20-1 and TRBJ1-6; the central 8 bases match TRBD1. The receptor's source is a human donor in good health. Here is the DNA: TGCAGCGCGAAGGGAGGACAGGGTAGATCACCCCTCCACTTT. Its translation is CSAKGGQGRSPLHF.